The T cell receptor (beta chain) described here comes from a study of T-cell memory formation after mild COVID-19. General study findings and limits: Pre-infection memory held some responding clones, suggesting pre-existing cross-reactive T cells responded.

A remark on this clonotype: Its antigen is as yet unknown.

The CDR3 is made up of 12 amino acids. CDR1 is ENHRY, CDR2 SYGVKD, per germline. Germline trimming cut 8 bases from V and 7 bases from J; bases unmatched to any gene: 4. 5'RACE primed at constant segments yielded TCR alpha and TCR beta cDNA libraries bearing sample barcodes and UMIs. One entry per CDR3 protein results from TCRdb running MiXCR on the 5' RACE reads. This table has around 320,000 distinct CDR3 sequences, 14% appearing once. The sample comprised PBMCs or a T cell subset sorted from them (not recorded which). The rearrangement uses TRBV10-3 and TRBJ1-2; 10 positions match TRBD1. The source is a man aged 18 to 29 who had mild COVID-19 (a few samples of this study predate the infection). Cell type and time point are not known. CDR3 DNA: TGTGCCATCCGACAGGGGGCCCGTGGCTACACCTTC. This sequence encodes CAIRQGARGYTF.